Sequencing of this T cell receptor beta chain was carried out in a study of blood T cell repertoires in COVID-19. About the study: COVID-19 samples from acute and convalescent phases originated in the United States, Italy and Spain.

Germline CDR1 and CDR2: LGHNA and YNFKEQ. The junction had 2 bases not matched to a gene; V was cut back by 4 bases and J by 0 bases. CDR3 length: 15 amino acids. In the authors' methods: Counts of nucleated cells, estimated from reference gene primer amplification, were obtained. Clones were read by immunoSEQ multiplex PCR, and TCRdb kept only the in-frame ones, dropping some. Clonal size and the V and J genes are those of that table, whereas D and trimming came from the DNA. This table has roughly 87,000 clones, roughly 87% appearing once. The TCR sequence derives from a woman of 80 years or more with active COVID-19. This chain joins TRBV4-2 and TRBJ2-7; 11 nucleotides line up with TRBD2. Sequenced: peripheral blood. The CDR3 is CASSLTSGDSYEQYF. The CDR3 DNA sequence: TGTGCCAGCAGCCTGACTAGCGGGGACTCCTACGAGCAGTACTTC.